This is a list of T cell receptor beta chains from one sample in a study of cytomegalovirus exposure and HLA in healthy donors. This table comes from immunoSEQ multiplex PCR, and its TCRdb copy is limited to in-frame clones, with some not included. Of 200,000 to 250,000 clones in the sample, about 80% were seen once. Material: PBMCs. Receptors originate from a woman in her fifties or sixties in good health and CMV-seropositive. The CDR3 runs from the conserved cysteine through the conserved F or W. The D gene is left open where the match is weak. Clone size is stated in some rows and not others, as once, few, many or a class when expanded.

J gene,clone size,CDR3 length,D gene,V gene,CDR3 protein,CDR3 DNA
TRBJ2-3,NA,13,TRBD2,TRBV11-3,CASSWTRTDTQYF,TGTGCCAGCAGCTGGACTAGGACAGATACGCAGTATTTT
TRBJ1-6,NA,11,NA,TRBV7-9,CSSSPYSPLHF,TGTTCCAGCAGCCCTTATTCACCCCTCCACTTT
TRBJ1-1,few,15,TRBD1,TRBV6-6,CASSSKQGTNTEAFF,TGTGCCAGCAGTTCAAAACAGGGGACGAACACTGAAGCTTTCTTT
TRBJ1-2,NA,13,TRBD1,TRBV19,CASRRQGEDRYTF,TGTGCCAGTAGACGACAGGGGGAAGATCGCTACACCTTC
TRBJ1-2,NA,15,TRBD1,TRBV30,CAWRAGTGAYYGYTF,TGTGCCTGGAGGGCCGGGACAGGGGCTTACTATGGCTACACCTTC
TRBJ1-1,NA,14,NA,TRBV7-9,CASSLGRRNTEAFF,TGTGCCAGCAGCTTAGGGCGGAGGAACACTGAAGCTTTCTTT
TRBJ1-2,NA,15,TRBD1,TRBV28,CASSLAGQGAKVYTF,TGTGCCAGCAGCCTGGCCGGACAGGGGGCTAAAGTCTACACCTTC
TRBJ2-3,NA,20,TRBD2,TRBV29-1,CSGELAGETRAGPNTDTQYF,TGCAGCGGGGAACTAGCGGGAGAGACCCGGGCTGGACCCAACACAGATACGCAGTATTTT
TRBJ1-2,NA,14,TRBD1,TRBV10-3,CAIKGAGVNYGYTF,TGTGCCATCAAGGGGGCAGGGGTTAACTATGGCTACACCTTC
TRBJ2-1,NA,15,NA,TRBV18,CASSLGQSSYNEQFF,TGTGCCAGCTCACTTGGACAAAGCTCCTACAATGAGCAGTTCTTC
TRBJ1-6,few,16,NA,TRBV18,CASSPRAGPNNSPLHF,TGTGCCAGCTCACCCCGGGCAGGGCCAAATAATTCACCCCTCCACTTT
TRBJ1-1,NA,14,TRBD1,TRBV5-6,CASSLQGSNTEAFF,TGTGCCAGCAGCTTACAGGGGTCGAACACTGAAGCTTTCTTT
TRBJ1-5,NA,15,TRBD1,TRBV6-1,CASSIGQGAHQPQHF,TGTGCCAGCAGTATCGGACAGGGGGCCCATCAGCCCCAGCATTTT
TRBJ1-5,once,16,NA,TRBV7-8,CASSARGRNSNQPQHF,TGTGCCAGCAGCGCTAGGGGCCGGAATAGCAATCAGCCCCAGCATTTT
TRBJ2-7,NA,16,NA,TRBV27,CASSSSIASVTYEQYF,TGTGCCAGCAGTTCATCCATAGCTAGCGTCACCTACGAGCAGTACTTC
TRBJ1-1,NA,15,TRBD1,TRBV4-1,CASSQSGQMNTEAFF,TGCGCCAGCAGCCAATCGGGACAGATGAACACTGAAGCTTTCTTT
TRBJ2-2,NA,17,TRBD1,TRBV7-9,CASSRLGGQGNTGELFF,TGTGCCAGCAGCCGGTTGGGGGGACAGGGGAACACCGGGGAGCTGTTTTTT
TRBJ2-3,NA,16,TRBD1,TRBV11-2,CASSFRTGGSTDTQYF,TGTGCCAGCAGCTTTCGGACAGGGGGTAGCACAGATACGCAGTATTTT
TRBJ1-6,once,16,NA,TRBV27,CASLNLGEGGYSPLHF,TGTGCCAGCCTTAACCTCGGCGAGGGAGGATACTCACCCCTCCACTTT
TRBJ2-7,NA,11,NA,TRBV5-6,CASSLAGKEYF,TGTGCCAGCAGCTTGGCAGGGAAGGAGTACTTC
TRBJ2-3,NA,16,TRBD2,TRBV30,CAWSGPASGRGDTQYF,TGTGCCTGGAGTGGACCCGCTAGCGGGAGGGGAGATACGCAGTATTTT
TRBJ2-2,NA,14,NA,TRBV19,CASSIGISPGELFF,TGTGCCAGTAGTATCGGGATATCCCCCGGGGAGCTGTTTTTT
TRBJ1-5,once,14,TRBD1,TRBV5-1,CASSTRQGITPQHF,TGCGCCAGCAGCACTCGACAGGGGATCACGCCCCAGCATTTT